This paragraph covers one TCR beta chain sequence. The CDR3 is made up of 14 amino acids. After removal of 8 bases from V and 5 bases from J, the junction contained 6 bases not matched to a gene. Germline-derived CDR1 and CDR2 are SEHNR and FQNEAQ (reference sequence). These data are taken from a study of shared clonotypes between healthy human individuals. Profiled with immunoSEQ multiplex PCR; TCRdb holds only in-frame clones, not every one. This sample carries about 2.1 million clones, about 93% of them seen once, and the ten largest clones take 1.5% to 2%. It was CD45RO-negative cells, positively selected for CCR7, that made up naive CD8 cells, with terminally differentiated effector memory CD45RA+ cells excluded.

This chain links TRBV7-9 with TRBJ2-5, with TRBD1 matching over 12 bases. Sequences were obtained from naive CD8+ T cells from PBMCs. The TCR comes from a man aged 18-30 years in good health. Some clones in this sample may be carry-over from other donors' samples. The CDR3 region has the DNA TGTGCCAGCCGGGGGACAGGGGGCGCCGAGACCCAGTACTTC. Protein sequence: CASRGTGGAETQYF.